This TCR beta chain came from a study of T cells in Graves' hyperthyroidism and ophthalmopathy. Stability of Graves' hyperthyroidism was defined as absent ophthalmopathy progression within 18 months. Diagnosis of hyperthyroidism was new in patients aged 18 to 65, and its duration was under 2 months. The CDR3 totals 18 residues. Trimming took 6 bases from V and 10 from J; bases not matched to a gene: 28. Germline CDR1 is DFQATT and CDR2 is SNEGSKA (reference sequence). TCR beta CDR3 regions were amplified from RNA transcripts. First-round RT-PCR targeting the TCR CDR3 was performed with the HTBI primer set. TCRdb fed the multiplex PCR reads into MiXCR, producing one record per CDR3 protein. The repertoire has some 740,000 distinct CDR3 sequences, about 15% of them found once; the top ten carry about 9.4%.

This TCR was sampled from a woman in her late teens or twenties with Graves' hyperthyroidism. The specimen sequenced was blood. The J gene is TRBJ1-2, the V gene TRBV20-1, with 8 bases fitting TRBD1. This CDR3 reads CSAPHLIPRGRPWTHYTF. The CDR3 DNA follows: TGCAGTGCCCCTCACCTGATCCCCAGGGGGCGACCCTGGACGCACTACACCTTC.